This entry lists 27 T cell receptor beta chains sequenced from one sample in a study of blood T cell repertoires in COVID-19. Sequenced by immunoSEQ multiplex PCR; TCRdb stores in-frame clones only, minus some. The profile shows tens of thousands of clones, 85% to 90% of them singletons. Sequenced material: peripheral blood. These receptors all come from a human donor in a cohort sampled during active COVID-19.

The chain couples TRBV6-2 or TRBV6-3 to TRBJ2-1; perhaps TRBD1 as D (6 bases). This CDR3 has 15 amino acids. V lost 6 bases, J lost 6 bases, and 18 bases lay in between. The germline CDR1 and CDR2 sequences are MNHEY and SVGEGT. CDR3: CASSHLGNRVNEQFF. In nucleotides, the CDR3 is TGTGCCAGCAGCCACCTTGGGAACAGGGTCAATGAGCAGTTCTTC.

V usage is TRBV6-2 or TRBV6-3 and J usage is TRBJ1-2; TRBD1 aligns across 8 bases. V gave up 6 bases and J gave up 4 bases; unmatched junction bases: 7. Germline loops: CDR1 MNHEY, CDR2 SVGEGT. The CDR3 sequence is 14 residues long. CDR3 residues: CASSRGPDLYGYTF. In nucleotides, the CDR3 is TGTGCCAGCAGCAGGGGGCCAGATCTCTATGGCTACACCTTC.

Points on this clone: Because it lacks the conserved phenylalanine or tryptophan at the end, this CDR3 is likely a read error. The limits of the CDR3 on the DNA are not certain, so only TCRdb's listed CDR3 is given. CDR3 residues: CASSTRWTENVSL. The genes are TRBV19 and TRBJ1-3; TRBD1 is the table's D call and was not checked against the DNA. The CDR3 is 13 amino acids in total, end residues counted. The germline gives CDR1 LNHDA, CDR2 SQIVND (reference sequence).

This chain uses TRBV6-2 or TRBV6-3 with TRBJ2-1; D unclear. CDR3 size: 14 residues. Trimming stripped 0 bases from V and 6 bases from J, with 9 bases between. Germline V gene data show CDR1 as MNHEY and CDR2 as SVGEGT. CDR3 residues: CASSYSYPLNEQFF. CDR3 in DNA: TGTGCCAGCAGTTACTCGTATCCACTCAATGAGCAGTTCTTC.

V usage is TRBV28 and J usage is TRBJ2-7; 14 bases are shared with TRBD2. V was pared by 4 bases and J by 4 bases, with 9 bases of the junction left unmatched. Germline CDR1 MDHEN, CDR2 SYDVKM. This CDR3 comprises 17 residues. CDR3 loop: CASSSPGTSGSSYEQYF. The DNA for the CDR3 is TGTGCCAGCAGTTCTCCTGGGACTAGCGGGAGTTCTTACGAGCAGTACTTC.

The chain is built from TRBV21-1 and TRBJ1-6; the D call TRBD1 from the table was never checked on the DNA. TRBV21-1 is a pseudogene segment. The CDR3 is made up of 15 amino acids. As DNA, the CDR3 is TGTGCCAGCATCCCGGGACAGGGGGCCAACTCACCCCTCCACTTT. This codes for CASIPGQGANSPLHF.

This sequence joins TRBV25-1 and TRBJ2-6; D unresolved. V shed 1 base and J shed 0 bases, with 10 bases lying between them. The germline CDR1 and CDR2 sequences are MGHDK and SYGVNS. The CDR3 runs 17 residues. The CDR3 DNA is TGTGCCAGCAGTGAATTTGAGTATCCCTCTGGGGCCAACGTCCTGACTTTC. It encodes CASSEFEYPSGANVLTF.

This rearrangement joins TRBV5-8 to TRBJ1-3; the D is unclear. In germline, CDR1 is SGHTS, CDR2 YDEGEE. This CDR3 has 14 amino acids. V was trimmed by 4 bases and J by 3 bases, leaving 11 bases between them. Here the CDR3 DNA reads TGTGCCAGCAGCCTGGGCTGGAGTGGAAACACCATATATTTT. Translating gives CASSLGWSGNTIYF.

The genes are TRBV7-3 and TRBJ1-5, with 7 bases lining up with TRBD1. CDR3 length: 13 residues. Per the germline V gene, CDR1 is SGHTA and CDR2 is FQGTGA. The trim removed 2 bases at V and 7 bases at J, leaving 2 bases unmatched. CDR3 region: CASSLQGGQPQHF. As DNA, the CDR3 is TGTGCCAGCAGCTTACAAGGGGGCCAGCCCCAGCATTTT.

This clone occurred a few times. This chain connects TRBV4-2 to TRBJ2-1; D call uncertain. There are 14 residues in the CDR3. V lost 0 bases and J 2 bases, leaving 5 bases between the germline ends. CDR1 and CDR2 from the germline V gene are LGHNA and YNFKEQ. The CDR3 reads CASSQEAAYNEQFF. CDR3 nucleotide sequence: TGTGCCAGCAGCCAAGAGGCAGCCTACAATGAGCAGTTCTTC.

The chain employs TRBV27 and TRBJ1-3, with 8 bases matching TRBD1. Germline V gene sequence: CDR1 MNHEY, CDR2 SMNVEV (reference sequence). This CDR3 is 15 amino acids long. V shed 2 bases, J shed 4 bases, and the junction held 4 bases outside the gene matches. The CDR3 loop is CASSLQGAYGNTIYF. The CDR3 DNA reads TGTGCCAGCAGTTTACAGGGGGCATACGGAAACACCATATATTTT.

In nucleotides, the CDR3 is TGTGCCAGCAGCTTGGAGGGACTATCCGATACGCAGTATTTT. The encoded protein is CASSLEGLSDTQYF. The chain couples TRBV5-8 to TRBJ2-3; 7 nucleotides align to TRBD2. This CDR3 region has 14 residues. CDR1 is SGHTS, CDR2 YDEGEE, per germline. Unmatched junction bases numbered 4, after V lost 0 bases and J lost 6 bases.

CDR3 in DNA: TGTGCCAGCAGTTCAGGGCCCGCAACCCAAGCTTTCTTT. It codes for CASSSGPATQAFF. The genes are TRBV27 and TRBJ1-1; a possible D gene is TRBD1 (5 bases). The CDR3 sequence is 13 residues long. V dropped 4 bases and J dropped 9 bases, with 15 bases sitting between them. Per germline, CDR1 MNHEY and CDR2 SMNVEV (reference sequence).

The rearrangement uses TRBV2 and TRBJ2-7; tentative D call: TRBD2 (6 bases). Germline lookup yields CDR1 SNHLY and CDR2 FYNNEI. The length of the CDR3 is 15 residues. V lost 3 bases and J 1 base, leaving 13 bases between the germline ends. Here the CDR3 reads CASSESQGGSYEQYF. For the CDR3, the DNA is TGTGCCAGCAGTGAGTCCCAGGGAGGATCCTACGAGCAGTACTTC.

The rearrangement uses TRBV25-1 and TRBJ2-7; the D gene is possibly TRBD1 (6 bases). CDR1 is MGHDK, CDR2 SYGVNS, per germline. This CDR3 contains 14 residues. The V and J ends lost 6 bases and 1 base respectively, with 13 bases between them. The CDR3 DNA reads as TGTGCCAGCAGACAGGGAAGGGGGTCCTACGAGCAGTACTTC. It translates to CASRQGRGSYEQYF.

The CDR3, as DNA: TGTGCCAGCAGCCCCGGACTAGCGGGAGGGCTGTCCTACGAGCAGTACTTC. As protein: CASSPGLAGGLSYEQYF. The rearrangement uses TRBV5-4 and TRBJ2-7; 15 bases align to TRBD2. The CDR3 is 17 amino acids. Per the germline V gene, CDR1 is SGHNT and CDR2 is YYREEE (reference sequence). J gave up 1 base and V 4 bases, and 6 bases lay outside the gene matches.

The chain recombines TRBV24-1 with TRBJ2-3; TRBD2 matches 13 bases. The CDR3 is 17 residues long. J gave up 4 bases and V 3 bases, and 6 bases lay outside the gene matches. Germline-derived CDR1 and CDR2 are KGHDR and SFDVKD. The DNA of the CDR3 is TGTGCCACCAGTGATCGGACTAGCGGGAGTTATCCAGATACGCAGTATTTT. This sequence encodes CATSDRTSGSYPDTQYF.

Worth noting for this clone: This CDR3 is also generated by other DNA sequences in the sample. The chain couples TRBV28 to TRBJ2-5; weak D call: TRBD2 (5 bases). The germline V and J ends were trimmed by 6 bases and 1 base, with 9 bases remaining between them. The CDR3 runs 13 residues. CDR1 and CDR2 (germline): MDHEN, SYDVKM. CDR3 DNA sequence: TGTGCCAGCAGCTCTAGCTCCCAAGAGACCCAGTACTTC. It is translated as CASSSSSQETQYF.

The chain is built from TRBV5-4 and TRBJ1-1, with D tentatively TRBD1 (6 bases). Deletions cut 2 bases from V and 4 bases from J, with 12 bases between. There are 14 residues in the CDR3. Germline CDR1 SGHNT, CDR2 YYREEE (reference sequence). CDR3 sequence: CASSLQGDGTEAFF. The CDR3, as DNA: TGTGCCAGCAGCTTACAGGGCGACGGCACTGAAGCTTTCTTT.

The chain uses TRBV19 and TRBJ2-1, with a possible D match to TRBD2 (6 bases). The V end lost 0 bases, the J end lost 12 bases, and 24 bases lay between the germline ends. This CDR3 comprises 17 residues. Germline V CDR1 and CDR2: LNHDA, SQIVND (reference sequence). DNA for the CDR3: TGTGCCAGTAGTATAGATCTTATATCGGGACTCCCGAGGGCGCAGTTCTTC. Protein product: CASSIDLISGLPRAQFF.

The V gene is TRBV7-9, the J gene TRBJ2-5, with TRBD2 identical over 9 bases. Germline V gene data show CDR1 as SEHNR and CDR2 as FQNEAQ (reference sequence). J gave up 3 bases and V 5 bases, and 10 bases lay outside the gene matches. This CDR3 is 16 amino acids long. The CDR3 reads CASSALGRGGKETQYF. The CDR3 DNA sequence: TGTGCCAGCAGCGCCCTTGGGCGGGGGGGAAAAGAGACCCAGTACTTC.

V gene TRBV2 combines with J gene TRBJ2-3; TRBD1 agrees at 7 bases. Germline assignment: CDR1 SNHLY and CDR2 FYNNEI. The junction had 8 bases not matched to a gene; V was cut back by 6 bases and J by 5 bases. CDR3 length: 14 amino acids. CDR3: CASSRRDSRDTQYF. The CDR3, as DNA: TGTGCCAGCAGCCGTAGGGACAGTAGAGATACGCAGTATTTT.

The CDR3 is CASSGDRDYGYTF. Written as DNA, the CDR3 is TGTGCCAGCAGCGGTGACAGAGACTATGGCTACACCTTC. This chain connects TRBV7-2 to TRBJ1-2; possibly TRBD1 for D (5 bases). Trimming stripped 5 bases from V and 3 bases from J, with 10 bases between. There are 13 residues in the CDR3. Germline lookup yields CDR1 SGHTA and CDR2 FQGNSA. Together with reference TRBV7-2 and TRBJ1-2, the CDR3 gives the full variable domain: GAGVSQSPSNKVTEKGKDVELRCDPISGHTALYWYRQSLGQGLEFLIYFQGNSAPDKSGLPSDRFSAERTGGSVSTLTIQRTQQEDSAVYLCASSGDRDYGYTFGSGTRLTVV.

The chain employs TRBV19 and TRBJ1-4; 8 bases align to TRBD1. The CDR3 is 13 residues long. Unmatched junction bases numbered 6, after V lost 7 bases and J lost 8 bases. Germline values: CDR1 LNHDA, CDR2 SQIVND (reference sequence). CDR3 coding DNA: TGTGCCAGTACAGGGGGCGCTGGGGAAAAACTGTTTTTT. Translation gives CASTGGAGEKLFF.

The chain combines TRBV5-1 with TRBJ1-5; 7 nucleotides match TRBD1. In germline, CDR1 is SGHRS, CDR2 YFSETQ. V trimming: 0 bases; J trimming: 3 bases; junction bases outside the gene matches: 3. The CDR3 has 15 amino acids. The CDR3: CASSLETGNNQPQHF. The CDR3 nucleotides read TGCGCCAGCAGCTTGGAGACAGGGAACAATCAGCCCCAGCATTTT.

In DNA, the CDR3 is TGTGCCAGTCAAGGCCGGGACAGGGCGTACTACGAGCAGTACTTC. Protein product: CASQGRDRAYYEQYF. The chain has TRBV27 and TRBJ2-7; 9 positions agree with TRBD1. There are 15 residues in the CDR3. Germline CDR1 is MNHEY and CDR2 is SMNVEV (reference sequence). J lost 3 bases, V lost 9 bases, and 12 bases had no gene match.

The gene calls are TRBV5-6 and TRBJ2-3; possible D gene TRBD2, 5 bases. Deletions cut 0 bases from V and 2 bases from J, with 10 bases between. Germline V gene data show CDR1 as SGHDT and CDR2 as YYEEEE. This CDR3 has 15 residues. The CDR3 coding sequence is TGTGCCAGCAGCTTGGATGGGGAGCCCACAGATACGCAGTATTTT. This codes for CASSLDGEPTDTQYF.